A single sample is the source of the 11 T cell receptor beta chains below, sequenced in a study of blood T cell repertoires in COVID-19. The protocol was immunoSEQ multiplex PCR, while the TCRdb copy is restricted to in-frame clones and leaves out a portion. The table shows 150,000 to 200,000 clones, with 80% to 90% occurring only once. Sequenced sample: peripheral blood. Every receptor here comes from a man aged 45 to 65 with active or convalescent COVID-19.

This clone showed up many times. The chain's CDR3 is CASGLGQGANEKLFF. The CDR3 DNA reads TGTGCTAGTGGTTTGGGACAGGGGGCTAATGAAAAACTGTTTTTT. J is TRBJ1-4 and V is TRBV12-5; 9 nucleotides agree with TRBD1. This CDR3 is built from 15 residues. Germline trimming cut 1 base from V and 3 bases from J; bases unmatched to any gene: 0. Germline CDR1 is LGHNT and CDR2 is FRNRAP.

The J gene is TRBJ1-6, the V gene TRBV30; 7 positions match TRBD1. Germline CDR1 is GTSNPN and CDR2 is SVGIG (reference sequence). Trimming took 3 bases from V and 6 from J; bases not matched to a gene: 2. The CDR3 totals 13 residues. CDR3 in amino acids: CAWRGQLNSPLHF. The CDR3 DNA reads as TGTGCCTGGAGGGGACAGCTTAATTCACCCCTCCACTTT. The full variable domain, rest sourced from reference TRBV30 and TRBJ1-6, is SQTIHQWPATLVQPVGSPLSLECTVEGTSNPNLYWYRQAAGRGLQLLFYSVGIGQISSEVPQNLSASRPQDRQFILSSKKLLLSDSGFYLCAWRGQLNSPLHFGNGTRLTVT.

V and J are TRBV19 and TRBJ1-5; D may be TRBD1 (5 bases). The V end was cut by 7 bases, the J end by 2 bases, with 12 bases between. The CDR3 consists of 14 residues. CDR1 is LNHDA and CDR2 is SQIVND in the germline V gene (reference sequence). CDR3 sequence (DNA): TGTGCCAGTACTGACAGCTTGGGCAATCAGCCCCAGCATTTT. It encodes CASTDSLGNQPQHF.

The chain uses TRBV19 and TRBJ2-4; D is perhaps TRBD2 (7 bases). Germline V gives CDR1 LNHDA, CDR2 SQIVND (reference sequence). V gave up 4 bases and J gave up 9 bases, with 19 bases separating them. CDR3 length equals 15 residues. CDR3 sequence (DNA): TGTGCCAGTAGTACACCAGGGGTCACTAGCGCCATTCAGTACTTC. This codes for CASSTPGVTSAIQYF.

The V call is TRBV7-9, the J call TRBJ1-5; TRBD1 matches at 7 bases. The germline CDR1 and CDR2 sequences are SEHNR and FQNEAQ (reference sequence). The CDR3 sequence is 15 residues long. V lost 5 bases and J lost 4; bases outside the gene matches: 8. In DNA, the CDR3 is TGTGCCAGCAGCCCCGGGGCGGGACAGAATCAGCCCCAGCATTTT. It encodes CASSPGAGQNQPQHF.

As to this clone: This sample includes further DNA sequences coding for the same CDR3. The V gene is TRBV5-4, the J gene TRBJ1-1, with 9 bases aligning to TRBD1. Germline V gene data show CDR1 as SGHNT and CDR2 as YYREEE (reference sequence). V was pared by 0 bases and J by 2 bases, with 2 bases of the junction left unmatched. This CDR3 is 15 amino acids long. The CDR3 bases are TGTGCCAGCAGCTTGGTGGGACAGGGAAACACTGAAGCTTTCTTT. It encodes CASSLVGQGNTEAFF.

The chain links TRBV9 to TRBJ2-1; TRBD2 agrees at 7 bases. Germline V lookup: CDR1 SGDLS, CDR2 YYNGEE. The CDR3 has 17 amino acids. J gave up 2 bases and V 3 bases, and 11 bases lay outside the gene matches. The CDR3: CASSGRGGPTTYNEQFF. The CDR3 DNA is TGTGCCAGCAGCGGGAGGGGAGGGCCTACTACCTACAATGAGCAGTTCTTC.

This chain uses TRBV5-1 with TRBJ1-5; D perhaps matches TRBD1 (5 bases). Per germline, CDR1 SGHRS and CDR2 YFSETQ. CDR3 length: 13 amino acids. V shed 2 bases and J shed 9 bases, with 12 bases lying between them. The CDR3 DNA reads TGCGCCAGCAGCTTATCCCAGGGAACGCCCCAGCATTTT. Amino acids: CASSLSQGTPQHF.

The genes are TRBV7-2 and TRBJ2-7, with 10 positions matching TRBD2. The V and J ends lost 4 bases and 5 bases, in that order; junction bases with no gene match: 14. The CDR3 sequence is 17 residues long. Germline-derived CDR1 and CDR2 are SGHTA and FQGNSA. The CDR3 sequence: CASSSYSGLAVEHEQYF. The DNA for the CDR3 is TGTGCCAGCAGCTCGTACTCAGGACTAGCGGTTGAGCACGAGCAGTACTTC.

V is TRBV3-1 (or the pseudogene TRBV3-2) and J is TRBJ1-2, with 11 bases lining up with TRBD1. Germline-derived CDR1 and CDR2 are LGHDT and YNNKEL (reference sequence). The V and J ends lost 2 bases and 7 bases, in that order; junction bases with no gene match: 9. This CDR3 is built from 16 residues. CDR3 DNA sequence: TGTGCCAGCAGCCAAAGATCCCGGACAGGGGGCCTTGGCTACACCTTC. Translation gives CASSQRSRTGGLGYTF.

The V and J genes are TRBV7-9 and TRBJ2-1; D is possibly TRBD2 (5 bases). V was cut by 4 bases and J by 9 bases, with 19 bases left in between. In germline, CDR1 is SEHNR, CDR2 FQNEAQ (reference sequence). CDR3 length: 15 residues. CDR3 sequence (DNA): TGTGCCAGCAGCTCGAGGCTAGCCCCTTTCGGTGAGCAGTTCTTC. Protein sequence: CASSSRLAPFGEQFF.